This TCR beta chain was sequenced in a study of blood T cell repertoires in COVID-19. As for the study in general: Sites in the United States, Italy and Spain provided acute and convalescent COVID-19 samples. T cells, B-cell-depleted T cells, or PBMCs provided the cDNA or gDNA that served as material.

Original processing notes: Estimates of nucleated cell counts were drawn from the amplification of reference gene primers. Sequenced by immunoSEQ multiplex PCR; TCRdb stores in-frame clones only, minus some. That table is the source of V, J and clone size, and D and trimming were worked out from the DNA. Of 150,000 to 200,000 clones in the sample, roughly 82% were seen once. The CDR3 length is 14 residues. Trimming shortened V by 11 bases and J by 4 bases, and 15 bases separated the two germline ends. From germline, CDR1 is LGHNT and CDR2 FRNRAP. In Seattle, patients joined the study during active infection and were tracked longitudinally.

The TCR comes from a woman aged 60 to 75 with COVID-19, enrolled during active disease. This rearrangement joins TRBV12-5 to TRBJ2-6; perhaps TRBD2 as D (6 bases). The sample taken for sequencing was peripheral blood. CDR3 loop: CALCGGPGANVLTF. Here the CDR3 DNA reads TGTGCTCTTTGCGGAGGGCCCGGGGCCAACGTCCTGACTTTC. The complete variable domain, with remaining parts taken from reference TRBV12-5 and TRBJ2-6, reads DARVTQTPRHKVTEMGQEVTMRCQPILGHNTVFWYRQTMMQGLELLAYFRNRAPLDDSGMPKDRFSAEMPDATLATLKIQPSEPRDSAVYFCALCGGPGANVLTFGAGSRLTVL.